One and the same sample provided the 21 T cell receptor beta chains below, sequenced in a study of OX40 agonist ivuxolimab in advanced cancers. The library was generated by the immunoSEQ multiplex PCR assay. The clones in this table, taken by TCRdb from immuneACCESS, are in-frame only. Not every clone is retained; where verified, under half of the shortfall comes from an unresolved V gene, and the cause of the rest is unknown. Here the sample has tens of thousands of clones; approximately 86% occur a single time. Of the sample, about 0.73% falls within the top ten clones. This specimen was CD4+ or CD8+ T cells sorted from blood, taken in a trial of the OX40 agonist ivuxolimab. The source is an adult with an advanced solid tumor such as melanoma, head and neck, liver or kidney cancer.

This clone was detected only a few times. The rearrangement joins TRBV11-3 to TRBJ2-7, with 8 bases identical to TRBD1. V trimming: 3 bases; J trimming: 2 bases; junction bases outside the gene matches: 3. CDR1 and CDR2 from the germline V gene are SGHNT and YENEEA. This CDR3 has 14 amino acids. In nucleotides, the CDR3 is TGTGCCAGCAGCTTGGGGGACAGGCCCTACGAGCAGTACTTC. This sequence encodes CASSLGDRPYEQYF.

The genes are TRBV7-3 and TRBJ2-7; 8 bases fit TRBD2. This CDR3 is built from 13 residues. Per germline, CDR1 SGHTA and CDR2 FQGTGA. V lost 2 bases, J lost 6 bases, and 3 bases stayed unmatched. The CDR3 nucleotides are TGTGCCAGCAGCTTATCCGGGACTAGCGAGCAGTACTTC. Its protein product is CASSLSGTSEQYF.

Here the CDR3 DNA reads TGCGCCAGCAGCCAGGGGATAGCGGGAGGATTCACAGATACGCAGTATTTT. Translation: CASSQGIAGGFTDTQYF. The rearrangement uses TRBV4-3 and TRBJ2-3, with 10 nucleotides matching TRBD2. V shed 3 bases, J shed 2 bases, and the junction held 8 bases outside the gene matches. The germline gives CDR1 LGHNA, CDR2 YSLEER. The CDR3 contains 17 residues.

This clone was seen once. DNA for the CDR3: TGTGCCAGTAGCTACCCTTGGAGTTCGGTAGCTGCCTACAATGAGCAGTTCTTC. Protein: CASSYPWSSVAAYNEQFF. This sequence joins TRBV19 and TRBJ2-1, with no clear D. Trimming removed 6 bases from V and 2 bases from J, with 23 bases in between. CDR1 and CDR2 from the germline V gene are LNHDA and SQIVND (reference sequence). The CDR3 is made up of 18 amino acids.

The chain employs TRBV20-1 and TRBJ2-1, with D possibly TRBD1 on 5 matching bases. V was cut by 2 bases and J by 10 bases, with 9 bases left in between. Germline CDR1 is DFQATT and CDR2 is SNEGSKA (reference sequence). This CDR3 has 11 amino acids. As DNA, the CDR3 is TGCAGTGCTAGAAGGGGCATGGAGCAGTTCTTC. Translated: CSARRGMEQFF.

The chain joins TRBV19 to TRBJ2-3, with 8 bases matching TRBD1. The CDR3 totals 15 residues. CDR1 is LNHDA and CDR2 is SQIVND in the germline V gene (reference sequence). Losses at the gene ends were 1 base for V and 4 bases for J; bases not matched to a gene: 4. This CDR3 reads CASSIGAGGSDTQYF. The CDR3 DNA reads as TGTGCCAGTAGTATAGGGGCAGGGGGCTCAGATACGCAGTATTTT.

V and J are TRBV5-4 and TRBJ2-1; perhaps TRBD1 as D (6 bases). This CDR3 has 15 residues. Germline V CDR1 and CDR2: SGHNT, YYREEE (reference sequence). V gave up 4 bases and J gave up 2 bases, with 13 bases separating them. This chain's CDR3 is CASSVRDKPYNEQFF. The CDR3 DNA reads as TGTGCCAGCAGCGTCCGGGACAAGCCCTACAATGAGCAGTTCTTC.

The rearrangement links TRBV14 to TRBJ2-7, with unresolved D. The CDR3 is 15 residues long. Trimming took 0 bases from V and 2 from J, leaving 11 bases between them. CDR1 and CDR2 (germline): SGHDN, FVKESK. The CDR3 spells CASSQDLGSPYEQYF. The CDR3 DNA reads TGTGCCAGCAGCCAAGATCTAGGGTCCCCCTACGAGCAGTACTTC. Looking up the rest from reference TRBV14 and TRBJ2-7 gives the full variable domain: EAGVTQFPSHSVIEKGQTVTLRCDPISGHDNLYWYRRVMGKEIKFLLHFVKESKQDESGMPNNRFLAERTGGTYSTLKVQPAELEDSGVYFCASSQDLGSPYEQYFGPGTRLTVT.

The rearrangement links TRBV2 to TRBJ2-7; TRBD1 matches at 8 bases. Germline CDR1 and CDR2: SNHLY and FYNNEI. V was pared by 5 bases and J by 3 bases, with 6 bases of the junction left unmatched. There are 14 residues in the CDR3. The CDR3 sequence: CASSFGTGDYEQYF. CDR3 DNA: TGTGCCAGCAGTTTCGGGACAGGCGACTACGAGCAGTACTTC.

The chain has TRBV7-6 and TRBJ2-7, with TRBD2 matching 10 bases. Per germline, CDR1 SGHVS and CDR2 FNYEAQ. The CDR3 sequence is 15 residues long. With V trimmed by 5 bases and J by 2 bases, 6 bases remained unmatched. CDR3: CASSHSGRRAYEQYF. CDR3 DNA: TGTGCCAGCAGCCATAGCGGGAGGCGCGCCTACGAGCAGTACTTC.

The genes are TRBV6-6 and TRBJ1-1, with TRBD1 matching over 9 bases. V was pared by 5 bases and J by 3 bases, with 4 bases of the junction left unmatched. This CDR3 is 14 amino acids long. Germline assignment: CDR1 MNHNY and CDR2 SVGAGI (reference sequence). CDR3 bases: TGTGCCAGCAGTAACACAGGGGGCTACACTGAAGCTTTCTTT. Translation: CASSNTGGYTEAFF.

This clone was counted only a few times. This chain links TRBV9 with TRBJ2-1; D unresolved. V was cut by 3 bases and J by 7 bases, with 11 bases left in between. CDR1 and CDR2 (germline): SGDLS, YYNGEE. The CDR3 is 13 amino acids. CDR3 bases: TGTGCCAGCAGCGCCACTCTGGTTAATGAGCAGTTCTTC. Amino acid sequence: CASSATLVNEQFF.

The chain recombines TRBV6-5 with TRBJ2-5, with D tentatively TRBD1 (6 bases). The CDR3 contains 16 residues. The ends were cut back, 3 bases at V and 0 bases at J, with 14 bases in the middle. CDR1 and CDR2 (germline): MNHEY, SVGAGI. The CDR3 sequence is CASSYFPGDNQETQYF. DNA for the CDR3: TGTGCCAGCAGTTATTTCCCCGGGGACAACCAAGAGACCCAGTACTTC.

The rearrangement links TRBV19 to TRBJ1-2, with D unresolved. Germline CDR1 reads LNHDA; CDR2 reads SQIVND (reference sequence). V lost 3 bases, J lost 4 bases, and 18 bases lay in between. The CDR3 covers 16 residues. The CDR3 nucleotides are TGTGCCAGTAGTATTATGGGCCCGGGTCCCGGCTATGGCTACACCTTC. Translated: CASSIMGPGPGYGYTF.

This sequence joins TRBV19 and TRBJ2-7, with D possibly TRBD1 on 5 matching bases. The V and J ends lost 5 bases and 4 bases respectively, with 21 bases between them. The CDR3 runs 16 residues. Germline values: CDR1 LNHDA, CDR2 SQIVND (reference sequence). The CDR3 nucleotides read TGTGCCAGTAGTCCCTACCGACAGACCGATAGTTACGAGCAGTACTTC. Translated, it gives CASSPYRQTDSYEQYF.

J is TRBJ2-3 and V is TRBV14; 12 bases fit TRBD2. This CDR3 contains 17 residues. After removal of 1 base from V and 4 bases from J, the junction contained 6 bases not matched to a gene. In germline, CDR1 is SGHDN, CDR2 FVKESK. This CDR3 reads CASSQGRLAGAADTQYF. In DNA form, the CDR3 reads TGTGCCAGCAGCCAAGGTCGACTAGCGGGAGCGGCAGATACGCAGTATTTT. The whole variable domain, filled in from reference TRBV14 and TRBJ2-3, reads EAGVTQFPSHSVIEKGQTVTLRCDPISGHDNLYWYRRVMGKEIKFLLHFVKESKQDESGMPNNRFLAERTGGTYSTLKVQPAELEDSGVYFCASSQGRLAGAADTQYFGPGTRLTVL.

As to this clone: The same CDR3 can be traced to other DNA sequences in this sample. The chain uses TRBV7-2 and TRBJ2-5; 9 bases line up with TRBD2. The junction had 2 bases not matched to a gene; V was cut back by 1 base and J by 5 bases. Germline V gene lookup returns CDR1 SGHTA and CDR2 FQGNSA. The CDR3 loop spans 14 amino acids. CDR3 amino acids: CASSLGGGAETQYF. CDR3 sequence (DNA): TGTGCCAGCAGCTTAGGCGGGGGGGCGGAGACCCAGTACTTC.

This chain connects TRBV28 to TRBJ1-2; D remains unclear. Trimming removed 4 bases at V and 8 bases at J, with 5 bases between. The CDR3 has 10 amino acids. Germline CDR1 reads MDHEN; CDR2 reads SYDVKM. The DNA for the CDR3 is TGTGCCAGCAGTTATCACGGCTACACCTTC. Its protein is CASSYHGYTF.

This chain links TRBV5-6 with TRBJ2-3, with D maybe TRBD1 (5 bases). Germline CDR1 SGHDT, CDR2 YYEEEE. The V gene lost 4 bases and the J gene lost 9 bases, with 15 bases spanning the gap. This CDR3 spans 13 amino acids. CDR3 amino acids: CASSPRLQGTQYF. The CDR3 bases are TGTGCCAGCAGCCCCCGACTGCAGGGAACGCAGTATTTT.

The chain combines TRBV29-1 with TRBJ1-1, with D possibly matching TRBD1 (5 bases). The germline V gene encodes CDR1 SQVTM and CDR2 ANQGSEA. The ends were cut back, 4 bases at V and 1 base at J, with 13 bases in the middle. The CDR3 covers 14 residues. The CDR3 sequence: CSVAGGGSNTEAFF. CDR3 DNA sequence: TGCAGCGTTGCGGGCGGGGGATCGAACACTGAAGCTTTCTTT.

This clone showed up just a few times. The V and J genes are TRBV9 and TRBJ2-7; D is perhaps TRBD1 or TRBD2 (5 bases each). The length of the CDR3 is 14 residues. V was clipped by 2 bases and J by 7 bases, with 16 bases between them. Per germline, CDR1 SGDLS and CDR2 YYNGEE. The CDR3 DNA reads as TGTGCCAGCAGCGTGGGGGTGGAAAGTTTGGAGCAGTACTTC. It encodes CASSVGVESLEQYF. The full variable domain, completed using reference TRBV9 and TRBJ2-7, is DSGVTQTPKHLITATGQRVTLRCSPRSGDLSVYWYQQSLDQGLQFLIQYYNGEERAKGNILERFSAQQFPDLHSELNLSSLELGDSALYFCASSVGVESLEQYFGPGTRLTVT.